This entry is about one T cell receptor beta chain. Germline V gene data show CDR1 as SEHNR and CDR2 as FQNEAQ (reference sequence). The CDR3 has 15 amino acids. V gave up 5 bases and J gave up 10 bases, with 20 bases separating them. The assay was immunoSEQ multiplex PCR, and TCRdb's table has in-frame clones only and misses some. This table has around 18,000 clones, under 95% appearing once. This sample was taken from a study of circulating and synovial CD4+ cells in juvenile arthritis. The sample taken for sequencing was CD4+ T cells from blood. The V call is TRBV7-9, the J call TRBJ1-4, with D perhaps TRBD1 (6 bases). This TCR was sampled from a human donor with juvenile idiopathic arthritis. The CDR3 spells CASSPTTGNLGKLFF. The CDR3 DNA sequence: TGTGCCAGCAGCCCAACAACAGGGAATCTCGGAAAACTGTTTTTT.